This entry lists 7 T cell receptor beta chains sequenced from one sample in a study of molecular identifiers for immune sequencing clone quantification. TCRdb called the PCR reads again in MiXCR, with one record for every CDR3 protein. The sample gives some 590,000 distinct CDR3 sequences, about 25% of which show up once; approximately 0.75% is in the top ten. Sequenced input: naive CD8+ T cells from blood, with Jurkat cell RNA spiked in. The subset was: FACS-sorted CD8+CD4-CCR7+CD45RA+ naive T cells. The receptors were gathered from a human donor in good health. Some libraries in this study had Jurkat cell RNA spiked in.

This clonotype was counted many times. The rearrangement uses TRBV4-1 and TRBJ1-1, with 9 nucleotides matching TRBD1. After removal of 5 bases from V and 5 bases from J, the junction contained 6 bases not matched to a gene. Germline V gene data show CDR1 as MGHRA and CDR2 as YSYEKL. CDR3 length: 14 amino acids. The CDR3 DNA is TGCGCCAGCAGCGGGCCGGGACAGGGTACTGAAGCTTTCTTT. Encoded protein: CASSGPGQGTEAFF.

The table lists this clonotype with many counts. CDR3 in DNA: TGTGCCAGCAGCGACAGTGATAGCAATCAGCCCCAGCATTTT. It translates to CASSDSDSNQPQHF. The V and J genes are TRBV7-9 and TRBJ1-5, with a weak D call TRBD1 (5 bases). Trimming took 5 bases from V and 0 from J, leaving 8 bases between them. The CDR3 length is 14 residues. CDR1 and CDR2 from the germline V gene are SEHNR and FQNEAQ (reference sequence).

This clonotype was seen at least ten times. The chain combines TRBV6-5 with TRBJ1-1; a weak D match, TRBD1 (5 bases). The CDR3 loop spans 14 amino acids. Trimming removed 2 bases at V and 6 bases at J, with 13 bases between. Germline CDR1 reads MNHEY; CDR2 reads SVGAGI. DNA for the CDR3: TGTGCCAGCAGTTACGGGGCAGGGTTTCCTGAAGCTTTCTTT. Translated, it gives CASSYGAGFPEAFF.

This clonotype was picked up many times. The chain carries TRBV2 and TRBJ1-1, with 8 nucleotides matching TRBD1. CDR3 length equals 14 residues. Trimming took 6 bases from V and 2 from J; bases not matched to a gene: 5. Germline V gene lookup returns CDR1 SNHLY and CDR2 FYNNEI. The CDR3 spells CASSKGQGNTEAFF. In DNA form, the CDR3 reads TGTGCCAGCAGCAAAGGACAGGGTAACACTGAAGCTTTCTTT. The variable domain in full, completed from reference TRBV2 and TRBJ1-1, reads EPEVTQTPSHQVTQMGQEVILRCVPISNHLYFYWYRQILGQKVEFLVSFYNNEISEKSEIFDDQFSVERPDGSNFTLKIRSTKLEDSAMYFCASSKGQGNTEAFFGQGTRLTVV.

This clonotype was recorded many times. The chain is built from TRBV7-9 and TRBJ1-4, with 7 bases matching TRBD1. Germline V gene sequence: CDR1 SEHNR, CDR2 FQNEAQ (reference sequence). The CDR3 sequence is 15 residues long. V was clipped by 4 bases and J by 5 bases; unmatched bases: 7. The CDR3 region is CASSSTGARNEKLFF. The CDR3 nucleotides are TGTGCCAGCAGCTCTACAGGGGCCCGAAATGAAAAACTGTTTTTT. The whole variable domain, filled in from reference TRBV7-9 and TRBJ1-4, reads DTGVSQNPRHKITKRGQNVTFRCDPISEHNRLYWYRQTLGQGPEFLTYFQNEAQLEKSRLLSDRFSAERPKGSFSTLEIQRTEQGDSAMYLCASSSTGARNEKLFFGSGTQLSVL.

Concerning this clonotype: One base away lies a much larger clone, so this may be a sequencing read error. The J gene is TRBJ1-5, the V gene TRBV7-9; D is undetermined. Germline CDR1 SEHNR, CDR2 FQNEAQ (reference sequence). The CDR3 runs to 14 residues. CDR3 in amino acids: CASSPTPGNQLQHF. CDR3 in DNA: TGTGCCAGCAGCCCGACCCCCGGCAATCAGCTCCAGCATTTT.

This clonotype was counted ten times or more. The rearrangement joins TRBV7-9 to TRBJ2-7; TRBD1 matches at 10 bases. CDR3 length: 15 amino acids. Germline CDR1 and CDR2: SEHNR and FQNEAQ (reference sequence). The ends lost 1 base at V and 5 bases at J; junction bases unmatched: 5. The CDR3 is CASSLGTGGTDEQYF. The CDR3 coding sequence is TGTGCCAGCAGCTTAGGGACAGGGGGAACGGACGAGCAGTACTTC.